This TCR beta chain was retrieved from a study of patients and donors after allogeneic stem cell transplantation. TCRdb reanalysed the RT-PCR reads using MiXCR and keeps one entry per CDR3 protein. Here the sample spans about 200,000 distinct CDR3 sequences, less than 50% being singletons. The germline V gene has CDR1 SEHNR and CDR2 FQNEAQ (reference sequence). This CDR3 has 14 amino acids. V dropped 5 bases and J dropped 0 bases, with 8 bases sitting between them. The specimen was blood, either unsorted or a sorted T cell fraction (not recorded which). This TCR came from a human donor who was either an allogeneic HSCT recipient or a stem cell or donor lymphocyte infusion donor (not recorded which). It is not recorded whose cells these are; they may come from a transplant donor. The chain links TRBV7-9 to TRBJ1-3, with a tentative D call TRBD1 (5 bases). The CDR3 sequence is CASSLGTSGNTIYF. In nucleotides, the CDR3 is TGTGCCAGCAGCCTTGGGACCTCTGGAAACACCATATATTTT.